These 25 T cell receptor beta chains share one sample of origin, sequenced in a study of shared clonotypes between healthy human individuals. The naive CD8 subset, CD45RO-negative cells positively selected for CCR7, excluded terminally differentiated effector memory CD45RA+ cells. Method: immunoSEQ multiplex PCR; TCRdb's copy keeps in-frame clones and lacks some. The data show around 1,900,000 clones, 90% to 95% seen once. Material: naive CD8+ T cells from PBMCs. Receptor source: a man between 18 and 29 years old in good health. Some clones in this sample may be carry-over from other donors' samples.

This chain joins TRBV27 and TRBJ1-2; D not resolved. Germline V lookup: CDR1 MNHEY, CDR2 SMNVEV (reference sequence). This CDR3 is built from 14 residues. V was shortened by 2 bases and J by 3 bases, with 10 bases between the two germline ends. The CDR3 sequence is CASSLVGEDYGYTF. In DNA form, the CDR3 reads TGTGCCAGCAGTTTAGTCGGCGAGGACTATGGCTACACCTTC.

The chain uses TRBV28 and TRBJ1-2; D uncertain. V was clipped by 6 bases and J by 2 bases, with 13 bases between them. CDR3 length equals 14 residues. Germline V gene data show CDR1 as MDHEN and CDR2 as SYDVKM. CDR3 coding DNA: TGTGCCAGCAGCCATCGGAGGGCGAACTATGGCTACACCTTC. Translation gives CASSHRRANYGYTF.

This clone occurred once. The junction departs from germline at one end; a sequencing error may be responsible. The rearrangement uses TRBV25-1 and TRBJ2-7; D uncertain. Germline V CDR1 and CDR2: MGHDK, SYGVNS. CDR3 length: 11 amino acids. This chain's CDR3 is CATSFGYEQYF. CDR3 sequence (DNA): TGTGCCACCAGTTTCGGTTACGAGCAGTACTTC.

This sequence joins TRBV15 and TRBJ1-3; D is perhaps TRBD1 (6 bases). The CDR3 extends over 17 amino acids. The ends were cut back, 5 bases at V and 2 bases at J, with 19 bases in the middle. CDR1 and CDR2 (germline): LNHNV, YYDKDF (reference sequence). The CDR3 region is CATSAQGGGWPGNTIYF. The CDR3 DNA reads as TGTGCCACCAGCGCCCAAGGGGGGGGGTGGCCTGGAAACACCATATATTTT.

This rearrangement joins TRBV7-6 to TRBJ2-7; 11 bases fit TRBD2. V lost 5 bases and J lost 1; bases outside the gene matches: 7. This CDR3 comprises 16 residues. CDR1 and CDR2 (germline): SGHVS, FNYEAQ. This chain's CDR3 is CASSPLTSGTSYEQYF. For the CDR3, the DNA is TGTGCCAGCAGCCCCCTGACTAGCGGGACTTCCTACGAGCAGTACTTC.

The CDR3 region has the DNA TGTGCCAGCAGCTTACTAGCGGGAGCGTCCTACGAGCAGTACTTC. Translated: CASSLLAGASYEQYF. This chain joins TRBV7-2 and TRBJ2-7; the match to TRBD2 covers 10 bases. The CDR3 sequence is 15 residues long. The trim removed 2 bases at V and 1 base at J, leaving 2 bases unmatched. CDR1 and CDR2 from the germline V gene are SGHTA and FQGNSA.

This chain uses TRBV5-1 with TRBJ1-2, with TRBD1 as a possible D gene (6 bases). Germline V gene data show CDR1 as SGHRS and CDR2 as YFSETQ. Trimming pared 0 bases from V and 3 bases from J, leaving 12 bases between. The CDR3 is made up of 15 amino acids. CDR3 nucleotides: TGCGCCAGCAGCTTGGAGGGGGGCGCATACTATGGCTACACCTTC. Translated, it gives CASSLEGGAYYGYTF.

This chain joins TRBV28 and TRBJ1-2; D possibly corresponds to TRBD1 (6 bases). Trimming stripped 2 bases from V and 6 bases from J, with 22 bases between. The CDR3 covers 17 residues. The germline gives CDR1 MDHEN, CDR2 SYDVKM. This CDR3 is CASSLPAAGASRDGYTF. DNA of the CDR3: TGTGCCAGCAGTTTACCCGCGGCAGGGGCCTCCCGCGATGGCTACACCTTC.

Here the CDR3 reads CASSLGARPQDEQFF. The CDR3 nucleotides read TGTGCCAGCAGTTTAGGGGCCAGACCTCAGGATGAGCAGTTCTTC. The chain recombines TRBV28 with TRBJ2-1; D perhaps matches TRBD1 (5 bases). CDR3 length equals 15 residues. CDR1 is MDHEN and CDR2 is SYDVKM in the germline V gene. Trimming left V 2 bases short and J 8 bases short, with 16 bases between.

The rearrangement uses TRBV6-1 and TRBJ1-5, with D hard to call. V lost 5 bases and J 0 bases, leaving 8 bases between the germline ends. CDR1 is MNHNS and CDR2 is SASEGT in the germline V gene. This CDR3 is built from 14 residues. In DNA form, the CDR3 reads TGTGCCAGCAGTTCTAGGAGTAGCAATCAGCCCCAGCATTTT. This translates into CASSSRSSNQPQHF.

This clone was recorded only once. This chain links TRBV13 with TRBJ2-5; D is perhaps TRBD1 (6 bases). Judging by the DNA end, TRBJ2-7 fits better; the J call may be wrong. This CDR3 is 14 amino acids long. Germline loops: CDR1 PRHDT, CDR2 FYEKMQ (reference sequence). The CDR3 spells CASSMGHDSYEQYF. CDR3 sequence (DNA): TGTGCCAGCAGCATGGGACATGACTCCTACGAGCAGTACTTC.

The chain carries TRBV7-9 and TRBJ1-2; no definite D call. With 3 bases removed from V and 5 bases from J, the gap between germline ends came to 7 bases. The CDR3 totals 12 residues. The germline CDR1 and CDR2 sequences are SEHNR and FQNEAQ (reference sequence). CDR3 in amino acids: CASSFGSYGYTF. DNA of the CDR3: TGTGCCAGCAGCTTTGGATCTTATGGCTACACCTTC.

The rearrangement links TRBV19 to TRBJ2-7; weak D call: TRBD2 (5 bases). The germline V and J ends were trimmed by 3 bases and 5 bases, with 11 bases remaining between them. The CDR3 consists of 13 residues. Looked up from germline, CDR1 is LNHDA and CDR2 is SQIVND (reference sequence). CDR3 sequence: CASSMVAGDEQYF. The CDR3, as DNA: TGTGCCAGTAGTATGGTTGCCGGGGACGAGCAGTACTTC.

V and J are TRBV19 and TRBJ1-1; possibly TRBD1 for D (6 bases). The germline V gene encodes CDR1 LNHDA and CDR2 SQIVND (reference sequence). This CDR3 is 17 amino acids long. The V and J ends lost 1 base and 3 bases respectively, with 18 bases between them. The CDR3 spells CASSIGRGAGVDTEAFF. The CDR3 nucleotides are TGTGCCAGTAGTATAGGGCGAGGAGCAGGGGTGGACACTGAAGCTTTCTTT.

The chain uses TRBV11-2 and TRBJ2-7; TRBD2 might be the D (6 bases). V lost 5 bases and J lost 3, with 17 bases in between. CDR3 length: 15 amino acids. Germline CDR1 and CDR2: SGHAT and FQNNGV. CDR3 sequence reads: CASSAGLAEGYEQYF. The CDR3 DNA follows: TGTGCCAGCAGCGCGGGACTCGCCGAAGGCTACGAGCAGTACTTC.

The V and J genes are TRBV27 and TRBJ1-1; perhaps TRBD1 as D (5 bases). The CDR3 runs 15 residues. The V end lost 5 bases, the J end lost 5 bases, and 18 bases lay between the germline ends. Germline V CDR1 and CDR2: MNHEY, SMNVEV (reference sequence). CDR3 region: CASSPPQVGHTEAFF. The CDR3 DNA sequence: TGTGCCAGCAGTCCACCCCAAGTGGGGCATACTGAAGCTTTCTTT.

Remarks on this clone: This specimen includes other DNA sequences encoding the same CDR3. This sequence joins TRBV9 and TRBJ2-6; D uncertain. V was clipped by 1 base and J by 0 bases, with 2 bases between them. This CDR3 is built from 14 residues. The germline CDR1 and CDR2 sequences are SGDLS and YYNGEE. CDR3 residues: CASSVHSGANVLTF. Written as DNA, the CDR3 is TGTGCCAGCAGCGTACACTCTGGGGCCAACGTCCTGACTTTC. Together with reference TRBV9 and TRBJ2-6, the CDR3 gives the full variable domain: DSGVTQTPKHLITATGQRVTLRCSPRSGDLSVYWYQQSLDQGLQFLIQYYNGEERAKGNILERFSAQQFPDLHSELNLSSLELGDSALYFCASSVHSGANVLTFGAGSRLTVL.

Concerning this clone: Other nucleotide sequences from this sample produce the same CDR3. The chain recombines TRBV4-1 with TRBJ2-7, with TRBD2 matching 7 bases. Germline-derived CDR1 and CDR2 are MGHRA and YSYEKL. CDR3 length: 13 amino acids. The trim removed 1 base at V and 5 bases at J, leaving 2 bases unmatched. CDR3 loop: CASSQVGRDEQYF. CDR3 coding DNA: TGCGCCAGCAGCCAAGTGGGGAGGGACGAGCAGTACTTC.

V usage is TRBV10-3 and J usage is TRBJ2-7, with 7 bases that match TRBD1. In germline, CDR1 is ENHRY, CDR2 SYGVKD. Unmatched junction bases numbered 5, after V lost 2 bases and J lost 4 bases. The CDR3 runs to 14 residues. The DNA of the CDR3 is TGTGCCATCAGTGAGAGGGGACAGCTATACGAGCAGTACTTC. Translating gives CAISERGQLYEQYF.

V gene TRBV5-6 combines with J gene TRBJ1-2; D may be TRBD1 (5 bases). This CDR3 contains 15 residues. V dropped 1 base and J dropped 0 bases, with 10 bases sitting between them. CDR1 is SGHDT, CDR2 YYEEEE, per germline. The CDR3 DNA reads TGTGCCAGCAGCTTGTGGGGCAGCCCTAACTATGGCTACACCTTC. Amino acid sequence: CASSLWGSPNYGYTF.

The chain recombines TRBV30 with TRBJ2-7; D is perhaps TRBD2 (6 bases). Germline V CDR1 and CDR2: GTSNPN, SVGIG (reference sequence). The V end lost 0 bases, the J end lost 5 bases, and 20 bases lay between the germline ends. The CDR3 loop spans 16 amino acids. CDR3 DNA sequence: TGTGCCTGGAGTGTAGGGGTATTGGTCGGGAGAGACGAGCAGTACTTC. This gives the protein CAWSVGVLVGRDEQYF. Using reference TRBV30 and TRBJ2-7 for the parts outside the CDR3, the full variable domain is SQTIHQWPATLVQPVGSPLSLECTVEGTSNPNLYWYRQAAGRGLQLLFYSVGIGQISSEVPQNLSASRPQDRQFILSSKKLLLSDSGFYLCAWSVGVLVGRDEQYFGPGTRLTVT.

The gene calls are TRBV11-2 and TRBJ2-1; 8 bases fit TRBD2. The J segment lost 8 bases and the V segment lost 3 bases, leaving 6 bases of the junction unmatched. Germline lookup yields CDR1 SGHAT and CDR2 FQNNGV. The CDR3 contains 14 residues. The CDR3 nucleotides are TGTGCCAGCAGCTTTAGCGGGATGGTCGATGAGCAGTTCTTC. It encodes CASSFSGMVDEQFF.

V usage is TRBV25-1 and J usage is TRBJ1-1, with D possibly being TRBD1 (6 bases). Trimming left V 10 bases short and J 4 bases short, with 22 bases between. Germline V gene lookup returns CDR1 MGHDK and CDR2 SYGVNS. The length of the CDR3 is 15 residues. The CDR3 reads CAKDRPPCMGTEAFF. The CDR3 nucleotides read TGTGCCAAGGACAGACCCCCTTGTATGGGCACTGAAGCTTTCTTT.

This chain joins TRBV27 and TRBJ1-2; possible D gene TRBD1, 6 bases. There are 16 residues in the CDR3. Trimming took off 6 bases at V and 4 bases at J, with 21 bases between the two ends. Germline-derived CDR1 and CDR2 are MNHEY and SMNVEV (reference sequence). The CDR3 reads CASSPSVGARSYGYTF. As DNA, the CDR3 is TGTGCCAGCAGCCCAAGTGTGGGGGCGCGGAGCTATGGCTACACCTTC.

The chain uses TRBV12-2 and TRBJ2-5; the table names TRBD1, a call not compared with the DNA. TRBV12-2 is designated a pseudogene. This CDR3 is 14 amino acids long. The CDR3 DNA reads TGTGCAAGTCGTTCTGGACAGCTCCAAGAGACCCAGTACTTC. The encoded protein is CASRSGQLQETQYF.